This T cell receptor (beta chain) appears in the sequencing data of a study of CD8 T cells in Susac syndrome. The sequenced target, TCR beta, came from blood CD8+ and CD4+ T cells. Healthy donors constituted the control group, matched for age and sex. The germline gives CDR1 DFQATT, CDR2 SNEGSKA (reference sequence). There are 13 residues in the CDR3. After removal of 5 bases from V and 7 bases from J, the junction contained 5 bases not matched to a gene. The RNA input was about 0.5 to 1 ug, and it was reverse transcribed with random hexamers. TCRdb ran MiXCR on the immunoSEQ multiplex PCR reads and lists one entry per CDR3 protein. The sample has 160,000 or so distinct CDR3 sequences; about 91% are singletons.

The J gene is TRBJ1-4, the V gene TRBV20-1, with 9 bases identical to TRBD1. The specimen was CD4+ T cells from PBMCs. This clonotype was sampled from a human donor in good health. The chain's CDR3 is CSAPGTGSEKLFF. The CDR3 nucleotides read TGCAGTGCTCCCGGGACAGGGTCTGAAAAACTGTTTTTT.